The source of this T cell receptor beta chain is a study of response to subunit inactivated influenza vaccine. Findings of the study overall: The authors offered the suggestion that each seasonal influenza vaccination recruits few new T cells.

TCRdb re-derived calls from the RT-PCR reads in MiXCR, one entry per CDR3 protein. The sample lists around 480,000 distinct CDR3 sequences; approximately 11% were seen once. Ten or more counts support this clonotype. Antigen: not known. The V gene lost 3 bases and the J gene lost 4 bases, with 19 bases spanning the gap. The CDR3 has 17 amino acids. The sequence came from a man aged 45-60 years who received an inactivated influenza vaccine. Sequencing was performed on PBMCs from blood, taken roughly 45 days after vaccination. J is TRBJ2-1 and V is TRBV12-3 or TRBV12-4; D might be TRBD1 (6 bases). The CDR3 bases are TGTGCCAGCAGTTTCGTCGGACAGTCCTACATTTACAATGAGCAGTTCTTC. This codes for CASSFVGQSYIYNEQFF.